Shown below are 15 T cell receptor beta chains from a single sample sequenced in a study of control samples from healthy donors and cancer patients. Sequenced by immunoSEQ multiplex PCR; TCRdb stores in-frame clones only, minus some. The repertoire includes about 88,000 clones, over 90% of them detected once, and 8% sits in the top ten. Source material: blood. All receptors come from a young man in good health.

The chain joins TRBV6-5 to TRBJ2-5, with D perhaps TRBD1 (5 bases). CDR3 length: 14 residues. Germline V gene lookup returns CDR1 MNHEY and CDR2 SVGAGI. The V gene lost 2 bases and the J gene lost 1 base, with 8 bases spanning the gap. Here the CDR3 reads CASSYGATQETQYF. The CDR3 region has the DNA TGTGCCAGCAGTTACGGGGCCACCCAAGAGACCCAGTACTTC.

This chain links TRBV30 with TRBJ2-7, with a weak D call TRBD2 (6 bases). CDR1 is GTSNPN and CDR2 is SVGIG in the germline V gene (reference sequence). Trimming stripped 3 bases from V and 2 bases from J, with 20 bases between. The CDR3 sequence is 16 residues long. CDR3 loop: CAWRAADYQKPYEQYF. The DNA for the CDR3 is TGTGCCTGGAGGGCAGCGGACTACCAAAAGCCCTACGAGCAGTACTTC.

The chain carries TRBV7-8 and TRBJ1-2, with 10 bases identical to TRBD1. The CDR3 spans 14 residues. In germline, CDR1 is SGHVS, CDR2 FQNEAQ. Trimming took 4 bases from V and 4 from J; bases not matched to a gene: 3. This chain's CDR3 is CASSYRTGGYGYTF. The DNA for the CDR3 is TGTGCCAGCAGCTATAGGACAGGGGGCTATGGCTACACCTTC.

This clone was recorded only once. The rearrangement uses TRBV19 and TRBJ2-7, with 11 bases fitting TRBD2. The CDR3 loop spans 15 amino acids. The germline CDR1 and CDR2 sequences are LNHDA and SQIVND (reference sequence). J gave up 4 bases and V 3 bases, and 5 bases lay outside the gene matches. The CDR3 is CASSITSGSFYEQYF. The CDR3 DNA reads as TGTGCCAGTAGTATTACTAGCGGGAGTTTTTACGAGCAGTACTTC.

The chain combines TRBV5-6 with TRBJ1-2; the D gene is possibly TRBD1 (5 bases). The V gene's germline CDR1 is SGHDT and CDR2 YYEEEE. The CDR3 spans 13 residues. V was shortened by 0 bases and J by 8 bases, with 11 bases between the two germline ends. This CDR3 reads CASSLGAGPGYTF. In nucleotides, the CDR3 is TGTGCCAGCAGCTTGGGTGCGGGGCCCGGCTACACCTTC.

The chain is built from TRBV6-4 and TRBJ2-5, with 13 bases that match TRBD2. The CDR3 sequence is 15 residues long. With 3 bases clipped from V and 2 bases from J, the junction kept 0 bases outside the gene matches. CDR1 is MRHNA, CDR2 SNTAGT, per germline. CDR3 region: CASSETSGGQETQYF. The CDR3 DNA follows: TGTGCCAGCAGTGAGACTAGCGGGGGGCAAGAGACCCAGTACTTC.

V usage is TRBV27 and J usage is TRBJ2-7, with D unclear. From germline, CDR1 is MNHEY and CDR2 SMNVEV (reference sequence). The V end lost 4 bases, the J end lost 5 bases, and 6 bases lay between the germline ends. The CDR3 is made up of 11 amino acids. CDR3: CASSSMNEQYF. Written as DNA, the CDR3 is TGTGCCAGCAGTTCCATGAACGAGCAGTACTTC.

This CDR3 is CASSQGTGVNQPQHF. The CDR3, as DNA: TGTGCCAGCAGCCAAGGGACAGGCGTCAATCAGCCCCAGCATTTT. The rearrangement links TRBV3-1 (or the pseudogene TRBV3-2) to TRBJ1-5, with 7 bases fitting TRBD1. The germline V gene has CDR1 LGHDT and CDR2 YNNKEL (reference sequence). After removal of 1 base from V and 3 bases from J, the junction contained 3 bases not matched to a gene. The CDR3 length is 15 residues.

The chain couples TRBV7-6 to TRBJ2-1; 9 bases align to TRBD2. This CDR3 has 16 amino acids. Germline values: CDR1 SGHVS, CDR2 FNYEAQ. The J segment lost 6 bases and the V segment lost 1 base, leaving 7 bases of the junction unmatched. CDR3 coding DNA: TGTGCCAGCAGCTTAGTAGAGGGAGCGGGGGGCAATGAGCAGTTCTTC. Translated, it gives CASSLVEGAGGNEQFF.

This clone has just one count. V and J are TRBV11-3 and TRBJ2-1, with 9 bases fitting TRBD2. Germline CDR1 SGHNT, CDR2 YENEEA. Trimming cost V 5 bases and J 4 bases; bases outside gene matches: 6. The CDR3 has 15 residues. The CDR3 loop is CASSERLAEYNEQFF. CDR3 DNA: TGTGCCAGCAGCGAAAGACTAGCGGAATACAATGAGCAGTTCTTC.

This sequence joins TRBV11-2 and TRBJ1-2; maybe TRBD1 (5 bases). CDR3 length: 12 residues. The V and J ends lost 1 base and 10 bases respectively, with 10 bases between them. Germline V gene lookup returns CDR1 SGHAT and CDR2 FQNNGV. In nucleotides, the CDR3 is TGTGCCAGCAGCTTAGGGGGGGGACCCTACACCTTC. Its protein is CASSLGGGPYTF.

The V gene is TRBV5-1, the J gene TRBJ1-1; perhaps TRBD1 as D (5 bases). This CDR3 spans 16 amino acids. V shed 0 bases and J shed 0 bases, with 12 bases lying between them. In germline, CDR1 is SGHRS, CDR2 YFSETQ. The CDR3 region has the DNA TGCGCCAGCAGCTTGGGACAGTACTACATGAACACTGAAGCTTTCTTT. This gives the protein CASSLGQYYMNTEAFF.

This rearrangement joins TRBV19 to TRBJ2-1; no clear D. Looked up from germline, CDR1 is LNHDA and CDR2 is SQIVND (reference sequence). CDR3 length equals 11 residues. Trimming removed 7 bases at V and 7 bases at J, with 8 bases between. CDR3 bases: TGTGCCAGTATGCGTGGAAATGAGCAGTTCTTC. Encoded protein: CASMRGNEQFF.

The CDR3: CASSKGQSRFYGYTF. DNA for the CDR3: TGCGCCAGCAGCAAGGGGCAGAGTAGATTCTATGGCTACACCTTC. The genes are TRBV5-1 and TRBJ1-2; the D gene is possibly TRBD1 (5 bases). Germline V gives CDR1 SGHRS, CDR2 YFSETQ. This CDR3 contains 15 residues. V shed 4 bases and J shed 4 bases, with 17 bases lying between them.

The chain uses TRBV5-5 and TRBJ2-5, with D perhaps being TRBD1 or TRBD2 (6 bases each). Germline CDR1 and CDR2: SGHKS and YYEKEE (reference sequence). This CDR3 is 15 amino acids long. Trimming cost V 3 bases and J 0 bases, with 12 bases left between them. CDR3 sequence reads: CASSSGAGYQETQYF. The CDR3 DNA reads as TGTGCCAGCAGCTCGGGGGCAGGGTACCAAGAGACCCAGTACTTC.